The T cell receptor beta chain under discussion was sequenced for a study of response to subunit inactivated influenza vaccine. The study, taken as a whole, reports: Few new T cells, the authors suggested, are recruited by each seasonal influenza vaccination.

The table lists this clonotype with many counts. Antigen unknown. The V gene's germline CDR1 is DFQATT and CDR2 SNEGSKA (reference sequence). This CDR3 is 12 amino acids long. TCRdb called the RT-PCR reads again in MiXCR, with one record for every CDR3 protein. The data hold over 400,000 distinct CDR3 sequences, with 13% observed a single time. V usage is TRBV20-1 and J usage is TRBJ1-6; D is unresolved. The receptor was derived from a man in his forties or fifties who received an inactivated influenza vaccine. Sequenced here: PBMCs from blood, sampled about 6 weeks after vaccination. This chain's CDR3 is CSAAFRNSPLHF. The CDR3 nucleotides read TGCAGCGCGGCCTTTCGGAATTCACCCCTCCACTTT.